What follows are 15 T cell receptor beta chains derived from one specimen sequenced in a study of shared T cell receptors in the human thymus. TCRdb keeps only in-frame clones here, not all; method: immunoSEQ multiplex PCR. This table has just under 550,000 clones, about 80% appearing once. This sample also appeared in a second study, on human thymus T cells.

Sample: thymocytes. The source of these receptors is a boy less than two years old with a congenital heart defect.

This chain connects TRBV9 to TRBJ1-1; D is ambiguous. Per germline, CDR1 SGDLS and CDR2 YYNGEE. CDR3 length: 12 amino acids. V was trimmed by 0 bases and J by 3 bases, leaving 3 bases between them. DNA for the CDR3: TGTGCCAGCAGCGTAGCTGACACTGAAGCTTTCTTT. This encodes CASSVADTEAFF.

CDR3 sequence: CASSFAGGQVGVAFF. The DNA for the CDR3 is TGTGCCAGCAGTTTTGCCGGAGGACAGGTAGGGGTAGCTTTCTTT. This sequence joins TRBV27 and TRBJ1-1, with 7 bases that match TRBD1. Germline V CDR1 and CDR2: MNHEY, SMNVEV (reference sequence). This CDR3 spans 15 amino acids. The trim removed 3 bases at V and 10 bases at J, leaving 14 bases unmatched.

The V gene is TRBV12-5, the J gene TRBJ2-3; unclear D gene. V was pared by 0 bases and J by 2 bases, with 6 bases between. This CDR3 contains 14 residues. In germline, CDR1 is LGHNT, CDR2 FRNRAP. This CDR3 is CASGLVQSTDTQYF. CDR3 sequence (DNA): TGTGCTAGTGGTTTGGTCCAGTCCACAGATACGCAGTATTTT.

This chain links TRBV30 with TRBJ2-6; D might be TRBD2 (5 bases). The CDR3 is made up of 13 amino acids. With 4 bases removed from V and 3 bases from J, the gap between germline ends came to 7 bases. Germline V gene sequence: CDR1 GTSNPN, CDR2 SVGIG (reference sequence). CDR3 nucleotide sequence: TGTGCCTGGAACCGGGATGGGGCCAACGTCCTGACTTTC. It specifies CAWNRDGANVLTF.

The chain has TRBV10-3 and TRBJ2-1; TRBD2 matches at 13 bases. Per the germline V gene, CDR1 is ENHRY and CDR2 is SYGVKD. With 9 bases clipped from V and 6 bases from J, the junction kept 5 bases outside the gene matches. The CDR3 has 14 amino acids. In DNA, the CDR3 is TGTGCCATTGGGGGACTAGCGGGAATCAATGAGCAGTTCTTC. Protein: CAIGGLAGINEQFF.

The chain joins TRBV18 to TRBJ2-7, with a possible D match to TRBD1 (6 bases). CDR1 and CDR2 from the germline V gene are KGHSH and LQKENI. The CDR3 loop spans 14 amino acids. V was trimmed by 0 bases and J by 1 base, leaving 7 bases between them. CDR3 in DNA: TGTGCCAGCTCACCACCGGGGGCATCCTACGAGCAGTACTTC. It is translated as CASSPPGASYEQYF.

This clone was detected a few times. The chain uses TRBV25-1 and TRBJ2-3, with TRBD2 matching over 10 bases. Germline-derived CDR1 and CDR2 are MGHDK and SYGVNS. This CDR3 has 16 amino acids. Germline trimming cut 2 bases from V and 6 bases from J; bases unmatched to any gene: 8. The DNA for the CDR3 is TGTGCCAGCAGTGAAACCGGGACTAGCGCCAGCGATACGCAGTATTTT. Its protein is CASSETGTSASDTQYF.

This clone was counted a single time. The V call is TRBV30, the J call TRBJ1-1; D gene unclear. This CDR3 is built from 11 residues. The V and J ends lost 4 bases and 8 bases respectively, with 11 bases between them. From germline, CDR1 is GTSNPN and CDR2 SVGIG (reference sequence). CDR3 bases: TGTGCCTGGACCGAACCCCGGGAAGCTTTCTTT. Protein product: CAWTEPREAFF.

The rearrangement links TRBV6-1 to TRBJ2-3; 8 bases align to TRBD2. Germline values: CDR1 MNHNS, CDR2 SASEGT. V shed 0 bases, J shed 0 bases, and the junction held 5 bases outside the gene matches. The CDR3 length is 17 residues. CDR3 region: CASSEASSSGSTDTQYF. The CDR3, as DNA: TGTGCCAGCAGTGAAGCGAGCTCTAGCGGGAGCACAGATACGCAGTATTTT.

The gene calls are TRBV27 and TRBJ2-3, with D perhaps TRBD1 (7 bases). The germline CDR1 and CDR2 sequences are MNHEY and SMNVEV (reference sequence). The germline V and J ends were trimmed by 6 bases and 4 bases, with 26 bases remaining between them. The CDR3 is 18 residues long. CDR3 loop: CASSIIFPRGAPPDTQYF. The CDR3 DNA reads TGTGCCAGCAGCATTATTTTCCCCAGGGGGGCGCCCCCAGATACGCAGTATTTT.

The genes are TRBV30 and TRBJ2-7; 14 bases match TRBD2. After removal of 6 bases from V and 4 bases from J, the junction contained 8 bases not matched to a gene. The CDR3 covers 15 residues. Germline V gene data show CDR1 as GTSNPN and CDR2 as SVGIG (reference sequence). This CDR3 reads CACRQWTSGRYEQYF. In nucleotides, the CDR3 is TGTGCCTGCCGACAATGGACTAGCGGGAGGTACGAGCAGTACTTC.

As to this clone: At the DNA level, this CDR3 is encoded by other sequences in the same sample as well. The chain has TRBV20-1 and TRBJ2-7, with D tentatively TRBD2 (5 bases). The CDR3 has 11 residues. V dropped 6 bases and J dropped 4 bases, with 10 bases sitting between them. Per germline, CDR1 DFQATT and CDR2 SNEGSKA (reference sequence). DNA for the CDR3: TGCAGTGCCCGGACTCGTTACGAGCAGTACTTC. Its translation is CSARTRYEQYF.

The gene calls are TRBV7-6 and TRBJ2-3; 12 positions match TRBD2. The CDR3 loop spans 22 amino acids. Looked up from germline, CDR1 is SGHVS and CDR2 is FNYEAQ. V lost 0 bases, J lost 2 bases, and 18 bases stayed unmatched. CDR3 region: CASSLAFEVLAGGQPLTDTQYF. The DNA of the CDR3 is TGTGCCAGCAGCTTAGCGTTCGAGGTACTAGCGGGAGGCCAACCGCTCACAGATACGCAGTATTTT. The entire variable domain, with the rest obtained from reference TRBV7-6 and TRBJ2-3, is as follows: GAGVSQSPRYKVTKRGQDVALRCDPISGHVSLYWYRQALGQGPEFLTYFNYEAQQDKSGLPNDRFSAERPEGSISTLTIQRTEQRDSAMYRCASSLAFEVLAGGQPLTDTQYFGPGTRLTVL.

The V call is TRBV6-6, the J call TRBJ1-2; D is unresolved. Germline values: CDR1 MNHNY, CDR2 SVGAGI (reference sequence). V lost 7 bases to trimming and J lost 8 bases, with 17 bases between them. The CDR3 contains 13 residues. CDR3 sequence: CASITSRLEGYTF. In DNA, the CDR3 is TGTGCCAGCATCACTAGTAGGTTGGAGGGCTACACCTTC.

This clone has just a few counts. The chain uses TRBV9 and TRBJ1-2, with 10 bases aligning to TRBD1. With V trimmed by 3 bases and J by 3 bases, 5 bases remained unmatched. The CDR3 totals 15 residues. CDR1 and CDR2 (germline): SGDLS, YYNGEE. The CDR3 sequence is CASSADRGPHYGYTF. CDR3 DNA: TGTGCCAGCAGCGCAGACAGGGGGCCTCACTATGGCTACACCTTC.